Sequencing of this T cell receptor (beta chain) was carried out in a study of OX40 agonist ivuxolimab in advanced cancers. Overall study context: The patients' treatment was ivuxolimab, an agonistic anti-OX40 (CD134) antibody. Having had anti-PD-1, anti-PD-L1 or anti-CTLA-4 therapy before was allowed, and over 35% had some. The patients received ivuxolimab by intravenous route every 2 weeks at 0.01 to 10 mg/kg.

TCRdb keeps only in-frame clones here, not all; method: immunoSEQ multiplex PCR. The sample has 60,000 to 85,000 clones; approximately 83% are singletons. V lost 1 base, J lost 10 bases, and 9 bases lay in between. The CDR3 loop spans 13 amino acids. Germline V gives CDR1 SGDLS, CDR2 YYNGEE. The source was CD4+ or CD8+ T cells sorted from blood, collected in a trial of the OX40 agonist ivuxolimab. The receptor comes from an adult with an advanced solid tumor such as melanoma, head and neck, liver or kidney cancer. J is TRBJ1-6 and V is TRBV9; a weak D match, TRBD1 (5 bases). The CDR3 nucleotides are TGTGCCAGCAGCGTAACCAGGGAATCACCCCTCCACTTT. As protein: CASSVTRESPLHF.